Presented here are 21 T cell receptor beta chains from one specimen sequenced in a study of blood T cell repertoires in COVID-19. Assay: immunoSEQ multiplex PCR; the TCRdb copy retains only in-frame clones and omits some. This table holds about 270,000 clones, around four fifths found once. What was sequenced was peripheral blood. The receptors derive from a woman in her fifties or sixties who had recovered from COVID-19.

This chain links TRBV7-2 with TRBJ1-5, with a tentative D call TRBD1 (6 bases). The germline V gene encodes CDR1 SGHTA and CDR2 FQGNSA. CDR3 length: 16 amino acids. V gave up 5 bases and J gave up 4 bases, with 18 bases separating them. CDR3 bases: TGTGCCAGCAGCCCTAGTTGGGGCCAGGGGAATCAGCCCCAGCATTTT. It is translated as CASSPSWGQGNQPQHF.

The rearrangement joins TRBV28 to TRBJ2-7; 9 bases map to TRBD1. V lost 6 bases, J lost 6 bases, and 9 bases stayed unmatched. Germline loops: CDR1 MDHEN, CDR2 SYDVKM. CDR3 length: 14 residues. CDR3 region: CASRSGTGMLEQYF. As DNA, the CDR3 is TGTGCCAGCAGGTCCGGGACAGGGATGCTCGAGCAGTACTTC. Full variable domain (missing parts from reference TRBV28 and TRBJ2-7): DVKVTQSSRYLVKRTGEKVFLECVQDMDHENMFWYRQDPGLGLRLIYFSYDVKMKEKGDIPEGYSVSREKKERFSLILESASTNQTSMYLCASRSGTGMLEQYFGPGTRLTVT.

The rearrangement uses TRBV28 and TRBJ1-1; D gene ambiguous. The V and J ends lost 4 bases and 0 bases respectively, with 12 bases between them. Germline CDR1 is MDHEN and CDR2 is SYDVKM. CDR3 length: 15 residues. The CDR3 sequence: CASSSVRGMNTEAFF. The CDR3 DNA reads TGTGCCAGCAGTTCCGTACGGGGAATGAACACTGAAGCTTTCTTT.

The chain combines TRBV27 with TRBJ2-2; 10 bases are shared with TRBD2. In germline, CDR1 is MNHEY, CDR2 SMNVEV (reference sequence). V dropped 3 bases and J dropped 5; count of bases not matched to a gene: 6. This CDR3 comprises 16 residues. The CDR3: CASSFPSGRGTGELFF. CDR3 DNA sequence: TGTGCCAGCAGTTTCCCAAGCGGGAGGGGGACCGGGGAGCTGTTTTTT.

V gene TRBV6-5 combines with J gene TRBJ2-7, with D possibly TRBD1 on 5 matching bases. Between the trimmed V and J ends, which lost 6 bases and 3 bases, there was a span of 12 bases. The CDR3 covers 13 residues. Germline lookup yields CDR1 MNHEY and CDR2 SVGAGI. DNA for the CDR3: TGTGCCAGCAGAGACCTACAGGTCTACGAGCAGTACTTC. Its protein is CASRDLQVYEQYF.

This clone was observed a single time. The chain employs TRBV10-3 and TRBJ1-2, with D possibly being TRBD1 (6 bases). V lost 10 bases and J 3 bases, leaving 21 bases between the germline ends. From germline, CDR1 is ENHRY and CDR2 SYGVKD. CDR3 size: 15 residues. The chain's CDR3 is CATRPGVEGHYGYTF. The DNA of the CDR3 is TGTGCCACCAGGCCAGGGGTAGAGGGCCACTATGGCTACACCTTC.

This clone came up a few times. The chain couples TRBV10-1 to TRBJ1-5; D gene unclear. The CDR3 has 16 residues. Germline CDR1 is WNHNN and CDR2 is SYGVQD (reference sequence). V was trimmed by 3 bases and J by 0 bases, leaving 12 bases between them. In DNA form, the CDR3 reads TGCGCCAGCAGTGATTCCGGAGAATATAGCAATCAGCCCCAGCATTTT. Translation: CASSDSGEYSNQPQHF.

The chain couples TRBV27 to TRBJ1-4, with 7 bases aligning to TRBD1. The germline CDR1 and CDR2 sequences are MNHEY and SMNVEV (reference sequence). This CDR3 comprises 16 residues. V trimming: 4 bases; J trimming: 3 bases; junction bases outside the gene matches: 8. The CDR3 is CASSSGQTFPNEKLFF. The CDR3 DNA follows: TGTGCCAGCAGTTCGGGACAGACCTTCCCTAATGAAAAACTGTTTTTT.

This clone was seen only a few times. CDR3 amino acids: CASSRIYGTEFYEQYF. The CDR3 bases are TGTGCCAGCAGCCGGATTTATGGGACTGAATTTTACGAGCAGTACTTC. The chain employs TRBV6-2 or TRBV6-3 and TRBJ2-7, with D maybe TRBD2 (6 bases). CDR3 length: 16 residues. The germline V and J ends were trimmed by 6 bases and 4 bases, with 22 bases remaining between them. Germline V gene data show CDR1 as MNHEY and CDR2 as SVGEGT.

V gene TRBV7-8 combines with J gene TRBJ1-1, with D perhaps matching TRBD1 (5 bases). The CDR3 totals 13 residues. The V gene's germline CDR1 is SGHVS and CDR2 FQNEAQ. Trimming took off 8 bases at V and 4 bases at J, with 14 bases between the two ends. CDR3 DNA: TGTGCCAGCCAGCCCCAGGGTAGCACTGAAGCTTTCTTT. Its translation: CASQPQGSTEAFF.

The rearrangement uses TRBV25-1 and TRBJ1-6; 9 nucleotides agree with TRBD1. The ends lost 5 bases at V and 5 bases at J; junction bases unmatched: 4. Germline lookup yields CDR1 MGHDK and CDR2 SYGVNS. The CDR3 runs to 15 residues. CDR3 bases: TGTGCCAGCAGTAGGACAGGGGTTGATAATTCACCCCTCCACTTT. Its translation: CASSRTGVDNSPLHF. Based on the CDR3 plus reference TRBV25-1 and TRBJ1-6, the full variable domain is EADIYQTPRYLVIGTGKKITLECSQTMGHDKMYWYQQDPGMELHLIHYSYGVNSTEKGDLSSESTVSRIRTEHFPLTLESARPSHTSQYLCASSRTGVDNSPLHFGNGTRLTVT.

This clone was seen only a few times. The V call is TRBV9, the J call TRBJ2-2, with D possibly TRBD1 on 5 matching bases. CDR1 and CDR2 from the germline V gene are SGDLS and YYNGEE. This CDR3 has 14 amino acids. Trimming shortened V by 4 bases and J by 4 bases, and 11 bases separated the two germline ends. This chain's CDR3 is CASSPRQSTGELFF. CDR3 DNA sequence: TGTGCCAGCAGCCCCCGACAGAGCACCGGGGAGCTGTTTTTT.

J is TRBJ1-2 and V is TRBV18, with 7 nucleotides matching TRBD1. Germline CDR1 and CDR2: KGHSH and LQKENI. CDR3 length equals 18 residues. V lost 1 base, J lost 5 bases, and 16 bases stayed unmatched. The CDR3 region is CASSPQGTAFSYPYGYTF. CDR3 sequence (DNA): TGTGCCAGCTCACCACAGGGGACAGCTTTTTCATATCCGTATGGCTACACCTTC.

The CDR3 reads CASSLGNRDEQYF. The CDR3 coding sequence is TGCGCCAGCAGCTTGGGGAACAGGGACGAGCAGTACTTC. The rearrangement links TRBV5-1 to TRBJ2-7; tentative D call: TRBD1 (6 bases). CDR3 length: 13 residues. The ends were cut back, 0 bases at V and 5 bases at J, with 9 bases in the middle. The germline V gene encodes CDR1 SGHRS and CDR2 YFSETQ.

The gene calls are TRBV30 and TRBJ1-1; D remains unclear. The V gene's germline CDR1 is GTSNPN and CDR2 SVGIG (reference sequence). V lost 3 bases and J 1 base, leaving 9 bases between the germline ends. The CDR3 extends over 13 amino acids. The CDR3 DNA is TGTGCCTGGAGCTACAGCGGGAACACTGAAGCTTTCTTT. Amino acid sequence: CAWSYSGNTEAFF.

The chain is built from TRBV30 and TRBJ2-5, with 8 nucleotides matching TRBD2. This CDR3 comprises 14 residues. Germline CDR1 reads GTSNPN; CDR2 reads SVGIG (reference sequence). Trimming at V came to 0 bases and at J to 7 bases, leaving 7 bases not matched to a gene. The CDR3 nucleotides are TGTGCCTGGAGTGTAAGGAGCGGGGGCGTGACCCAGTACTTC. Amino acid sequence: CAWSVRSGGVTQYF.

This clone was counted only a few times. This sequence joins TRBV7-2 and TRBJ1-5; the D gene is possibly TRBD1 (5 bases). Trimming shortened V by 3 bases and J by 6 bases, and 12 bases separated the two germline ends. The CDR3 is 14 amino acids. Germline values: CDR1 SGHTA, CDR2 FQGNSA. This chain's CDR3 is CASSFLGEGQPQHF. The CDR3 DNA follows: TGTGCCAGCAGCTTTCTGGGGGAGGGTCAGCCCCAGCATTTT.

V gene TRBV2 combines with J gene TRBJ1-5; 7 bases agree with TRBD1. With 4 bases clipped from V and 3 bases from J, the junction kept 9 bases outside the gene matches. Per the germline V gene, CDR1 is SNHLY and CDR2 is FYNNEI. This CDR3 is 16 amino acids long. In DNA form, the CDR3 reads TGTGCCAGCAGTGGGACAGGCCCTCAATTCAATCAGCCCCAGCATTTT. Translating it yields CASSGTGPQFNQPQHF.

The chain links TRBV4-1 to TRBJ2-2, with D possibly TRBD1 on 6 matching bases. CDR1 and CDR2 (germline): MGHRA, YSYEKL. V dropped 1 base and J dropped 6 bases, with 12 bases sitting between them. The CDR3 loop spans 15 amino acids. The CDR3 region has the DNA TGCGCCAGCAGCCAAGGGGACAATTGGGCCGGGGAGCTGTTTTTT. Protein product: CASSQGDNWAGELFF.

The CDR3 DNA is TGTGCCAGTAGTATGAATCTTCAGGGAAGGGGTGAAGCTTTCTTT. Translated, it gives CASSMNLQGRGEAFF. J is TRBJ1-1 and V is TRBV19, with D perhaps matching TRBD1 (5 bases). V was cut by 3 bases and J by 7 bases, with 18 bases left in between. The CDR3 contains 15 residues. Germline assignment: CDR1 LNHDA and CDR2 SQIVND (reference sequence).

This chain joins TRBV4-2 and TRBJ1-5; D ambiguous. The CDR3 covers 16 residues. Trimming took off 0 bases at V and 0 bases at J, with 9 bases between the two ends. Germline V lookup: CDR1 LGHNA, CDR2 YNFKEQ. CDR3 DNA: TGTGCCAGCAGCCAAGATCCGGGTGATAGCAATCAGCCCCAGCATTTT. Translating it yields CASSQDPGDSNQPQHF.